This T cell receptor beta chain was recorded in a study of early T cells in non-severe SARS-CoV-2 infection. This CDR3 has 13 amino acids. Germline V gene sequence: CDR1 DFQATT, CDR2 SNEGSKA (reference sequence). The V and J ends lost 1 base and 4 bases respectively, with 11 bases between them. Separate cDNA molecules each had unique molecular identifiers attached to them. Each CDR3 protein gets one entry after TCRdb re-called the 5' RACE reads with MiXCR. The sample holds 86,000 or so distinct CDR3 sequences, over 11% seen once. This clonotype was recorded a few times. The antigen is unknown. Whole-study results and caveats: VDJdb-based annotation leaned toward anti-spike CD8 responses and missed private and CD4 specificities.

Specimen: whole blood. This TCR came from an adult who was a healthcare worker with PCR-confirmed SARS-CoV-2 infection or an uninfected control (not recorded which). The genes are TRBV20-1 and TRBJ2-7; perhaps D is TRBD1 or TRBD2 (6 bases each). In DNA form, the CDR3 reads TGCAGTGCTAGAGTCCAGGGGAGGTACGAGCAGTACTTC. Its protein product is CSARVQGRYEQYF.